This is a list of T cell receptor beta chains from one sample in a study of identical twins. TCRdb reprocessed the 5' RACE reads via MiXCR and lists one record per CDR3 protein. The sample has roughly 770,000 distinct CDR3 sequences; approximately 18% are singletons. Separately, the same data were catalogued under a study of T cells expressing NK-cell markers.

Input material: PBMCs. Receptors were obtained from a woman under 30 in good health. Each CDR3 is given with its conserved first and last residue. The D gene is left open where the match is weak. Clone size is shown for a subset of rows, as once, few, many or a class of expanded clone.

TRBJ2-2 TRBV27 TRBD2 few CASSPSHSGTGELFF TGTGCCAGCAGCCCATCCCATAGCGGGACCGGGGAGCTGTTTTTT
TRBJ2-5 TRBV13 . few CASSTPETQYF TGTGCCAGCAGCACCCCGGAGACCCAGTACTTC
TRBJ2-5 TRBV12-3/TRBV12-4 . many CASTPSGPQETQYF TGTGCCAGCACCCCTTCGGGGCCCCAAGAGACCCAGTACTTC
TRBJ1-5 TRBV5-6 . . CASSLGRAPHQPQHF TGTGCCAGCAGCTTGGGCAGGGCCCCCCATCAGCCCCAGCATTTT
TRBJ2-7 TRBV9 . few CASSGAYSYEQYF TGTGCCAGCAGCGGGGCCTACTCCTACGAGCAGTACTTC
TRBJ2-5 TRBV7-2 . once CASSLAGWSETQYF TGTGCCAGCAGCTTAGCCGGCTGGTCGGAGACCCAGTACTTC
TRBJ1-4 TRBV12-3/TRBV12-4 TRBD1 . CASSTGVWGEKLFF TGTGCCAGCAGTACAGGGGTGTGGGGAGAAAAACTGTTTTTT
TRBJ1-1 TRBV27 . . CASSYQKNTEAFF TGTGCCAGCAGTTATCAGAAGAACACTGAAGCTTTCTTT
TRBJ1-1 TRBV12-3/TRBV12-4 TRBD1 few CASSPTGRGTEAFF TGTGCCAGCAGCCCGACAGGGAGAGGCACTGAAGCTTTCTTT
TRBJ2-1 TRBV9 . few CASSVGPSQGQFF TGTGCCAGCAGCGTAGGTCCCTCGCAGGGACAGTTCTTC
TRBJ2-4 TRBV18 . . CASSPRSGNIQYF TGTGCCAGCTCACCACGGTCAGGGAACATTCAGTACTTC
TRBJ1-4 TRBV12-3/TRBV12-4 . . CASSIEGVEGEKLFF TGTGCCAGCAGTATCGAGGGGGTAGAGGGAGAAAAACTGTTTTTT
TRBJ1-2 TRBV25-1 . . CASSDGDNGYTF TGTGCCAGCAGTGATGGGGACAATGGCTACACCTTC
TRBJ2-7 TRBV12-3/TRBV12-4 . . CASSFRGIDSYEQYF TGTGCCAGCAGTTTTCGCGGTATAGACTCCTACGAGCAGTACTTC
TRBJ2-3 TRBV18 . many CASSPQGADTQYF TGTGCCAGCAGCCCTCAGGGTGCAGATACGCAGTATTTT
TRBJ2-4 TRBV19 . few CASSVRVFDIQYF TGTGCCAGTAGCGTCAGGGTTTTTGACATTCAGTACTTC
TRBJ2-2 TRBV2 TRBD2 few CASGRTRRDTGELFF TGTGCCAGCGGCCGGACTAGACGCGACACCGGGGAGCTGTTTTTT
TRBJ2-1 TRBV12-3/TRBV12-4 TRBD2 many CASYSSSSGLVAGFF TGTGCCAGCTACTCATCGTCTTCCGGACTAGTCGCGGGGTTCTTC
TRBJ2-5 TRBV20-1 . . CSASGFAETQYF TGCAGTGCTAGCGGATTTGCAGAGACCCAGTACTTC
TRBJ2-7 TRBV5-1 TRBD2 . CASSLELAGVGEQYF TGCGCCAGCAGCTTGGAACTAGCGGGAGTCGGGGAGCAGTACTTC
TRBJ1-2 TRBV20-1 TRBD1 . CSAPRGTGGLFGYGYTF TGCAGTGCCCCACGCGGGACAGGGGGACTATTTGGATATGGCTACACCTTC
TRBJ1-1 TRBV10-3 . . CGISESGAADAEAFF TGTGGCATCAGTGAGTCAGGGGCGGCGGACGCTGAAGCTTTCTTT
TRBJ1-1 TRBV9 . . CASSVGGGQTEAFF TGTGCCAGCAGCGTAGGCGGGGGGCAGACTGAAGCTTTCTTT
TRBJ2-7 TRBV20-1 TRBD1 many CSAGRTGKSYEQYF TGCAGTGCAGGAAGGACAGGGAAATCCTACGAGCAGTACTTC
TRBJ2-3 TRBV12-3/TRBV12-4 . . CASRASRSTDTQYF TGTGCCAGCAGGGCTAGCCGATCCACAGATACGCAGTATTTT
TRBJ1-1 TRBV7-9 . . CASWGGSTEAFF TGTGCCAGCTGGGGGGGAAGCACTGAAGCTTTCTTT
TRBJ2-1 TRBV9 TRBD2 . CASSPKSSGRGPYNEQFF TGTGCCAGCAGCCCCAAATCAAGCGGGAGGGGCCCCTACAATGAGCAGTTCTTC
TRBJ2-3 TRBV5-1 TRBD2 . CASSLAPSGVTDTQYF TGCGCCAGCAGCTTGGCCCCTAGCGGTGTCACAGATACGCAGTATTTT
TRBJ2-1 TRBV7-8 . few CASSLGALANEQFF TGTGCCAGCAGCTTAGGAGCTTTGGCCAATGAGCAGTTCTTC
TRBJ1-6 TRBV13 TRBD1 . CASSRDRRSSPLHF TGTGCCAGCAGCCGGGACAGACGGAGTTCACCCCTCCACTTT